This T cell receptor (beta chain) was obtained from a study of CD8 T cells in ankylosing spondylitis. Quantitative 5'-RACE with molecular barcodes was used to make the TCR beta libraries. One entry per CDR3 protein, called by TCRdb with MiXCR from the 5' RACE reads. The data contain under 300,000 distinct CDR3 sequences, 15% to 20% of them seen just once; the ten biggest clones take up under 40%. This clonotype was counted only a few times. Germline CDR1 reads SQVTM; CDR2 reads ANQGSEA. The CDR3 is 14 residues long. The V and J ends lost 6 bases and 2 bases respectively, with 15 bases between them. The chain combines TRBV29-1 with TRBJ2-3; D assignment may be TRBD1 or TRBD2 (6 bases each). The receptor's source is a male donor with ankylosing spondylitis or in good health (not recorded which). Sequenced material: blood, either unsorted or a sorted T cell fraction (not recorded which). CDR3 DNA sequence: TGCAGCGTCGAGGGGGTAGCGGTCACAGATACGCAGTATTTT. Residues: CSVEGVAVTDTQYF.